The source of this T cell receptor (beta chain) is a study of T cell changes during pregnancy in multiple sclerosis. This clone appeared a few times. This CDR3 has 13 amino acids. V lost 5 bases to trimming and J lost 4 bases; unmatched junction nucleotides: 5. CDR1 is SEHNR and CDR2 is FQNEAQ in the germline V gene (reference sequence). The method was immunoSEQ multiplex PCR; TCRdb's version includes in-frame clones alone and lacks a portion of them. The data hold about 40,000 clones, with roughly 94% observed a single time. The material was peripheral blood, obtained in the third trimester of pregnancy. The rearrangement uses TRBV7-9 and TRBJ2-7, with 7 bases fitting TRBD2. The TCR comes from a female donor with multiple sclerosis, enrolled in a pregnancy study. CDR3 residues: CASSPGGAYEQYF. DNA of the CDR3: TGTGCCAGCAGCCCGGGGGGTGCTTACGAGCAGTACTTC.